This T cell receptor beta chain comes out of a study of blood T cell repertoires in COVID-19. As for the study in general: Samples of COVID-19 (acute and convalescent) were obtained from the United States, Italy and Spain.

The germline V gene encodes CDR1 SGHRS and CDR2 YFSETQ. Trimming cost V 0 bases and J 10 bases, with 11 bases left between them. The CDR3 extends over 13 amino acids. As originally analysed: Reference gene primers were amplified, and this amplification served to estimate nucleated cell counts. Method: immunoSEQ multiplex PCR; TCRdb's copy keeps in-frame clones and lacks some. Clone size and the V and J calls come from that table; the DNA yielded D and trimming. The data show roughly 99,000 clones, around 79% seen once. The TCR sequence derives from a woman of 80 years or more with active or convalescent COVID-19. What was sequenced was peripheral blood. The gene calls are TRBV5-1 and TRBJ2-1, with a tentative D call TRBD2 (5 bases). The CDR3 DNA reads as TGCGCCAGCAGCTTGGATCCTAGCAACGAGCAGTTCTTC. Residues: CASSLDPSNEQFF.